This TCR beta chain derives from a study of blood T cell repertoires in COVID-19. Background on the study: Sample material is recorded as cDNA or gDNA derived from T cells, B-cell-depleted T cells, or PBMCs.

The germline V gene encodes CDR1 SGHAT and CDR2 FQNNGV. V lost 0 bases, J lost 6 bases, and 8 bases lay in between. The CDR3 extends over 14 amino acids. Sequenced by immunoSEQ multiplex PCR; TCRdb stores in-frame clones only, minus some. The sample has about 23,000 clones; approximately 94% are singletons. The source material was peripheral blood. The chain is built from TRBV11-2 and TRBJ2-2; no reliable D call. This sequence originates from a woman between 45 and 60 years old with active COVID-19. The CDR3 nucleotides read TGTGCCAGCAGCTTAGATAGACGGGCCGGGGAGCTGTTTTTT. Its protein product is CASSLDRRAGELFF.